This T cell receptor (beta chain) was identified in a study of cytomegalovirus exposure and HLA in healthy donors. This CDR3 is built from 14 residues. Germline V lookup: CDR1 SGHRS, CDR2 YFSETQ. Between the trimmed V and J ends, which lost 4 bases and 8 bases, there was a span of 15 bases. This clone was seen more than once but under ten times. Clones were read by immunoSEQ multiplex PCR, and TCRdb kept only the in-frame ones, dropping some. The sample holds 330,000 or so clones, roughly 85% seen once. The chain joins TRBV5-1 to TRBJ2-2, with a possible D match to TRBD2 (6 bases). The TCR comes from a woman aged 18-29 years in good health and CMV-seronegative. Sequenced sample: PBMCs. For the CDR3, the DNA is TGCGCCAGCAGCCCGACGGGGGTATCAGGGGAGCTGTTTTTT. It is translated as CASSPTGVSGELFF.